The entry that follows covers one T cell receptor (beta chain) sequence. Its antigen is unknown. The sample originates from a study of shared clonotypes between healthy human individuals. General study results and limits: Naive CD4 clonotype sharing across several donors was about 5.3%. Larger richness was generally estimated for naive than memory subsets.

The assay was immunoSEQ multiplex PCR, and TCRdb's table has in-frame clones only and misses some. Here the sample spans about 1 million clones, more than 60% being singletons. From CD4+ cells came CD45RA+ naive and CD45RA-negative memory subsets. Germline lookup yields CDR1 LNHDA and CDR2 SQIVND (reference sequence). This CDR3 spans 15 amino acids. V was clipped by 5 bases and J by 4 bases; unmatched bases: 6. The chain carries TRBV19 and TRBJ2-7; 12 positions match TRBD2. The receptor was derived from a man between 18 and 35 years old in good health. What was sequenced was memory CD4+ T cells sorted from blood. The subset is: CD45RA-negative fraction. CDR3 in amino acids: CASSQRTSGVYEQYF. The CDR3 coding sequence is TGTGCCAGTAGTCAACGGACTAGCGGGGTATACGAGCAGTACTTC.